The present entry profiles one T cell receptor beta chain with its context. Its antigen is still unknown. This sample also contains other DNA sequences that code for the same CDR3. This sample was included in a study of shared clonotypes between healthy human individuals. Study outcomes and limitations: Naive subsets usually exceeded memory subsets in estimated richness.

Positive CCR7 selection of CD45RO-negative cells yielded the naive CD8 cells, and terminally differentiated effector memory CD45RA+ cells were excluded. Every one of the donors was a Caucasian adult that lived in Nashville, Tennessee. This table comes from immunoSEQ multiplex PCR, and its TCRdb copy is limited to in-frame clones, with some not included. The sample includes about 2 million clones, about 94% of them seen just once. Trimming removed 0 bases from V and 3 bases from J, with 9 bases in between. The CDR3 runs 14 residues. Per the germline V gene, CDR1 is LGHNA and CDR2 is YSLEER. The TCR sequence derives from a man between 18 and 35 years old in good health. The chain employs TRBV4-3 and TRBJ2-7; the D gene is possibly TRBD1 (7 bases). Sample: naive CD8+ T cells sorted from blood. CDR3 DNA: TGCGCCAGCAGCCAAGATCAGGGGGGCTACGAGCAGTACTTC. Translation gives CASSQDQGGYEQYF.